The clone carrying this T cell receptor beta chain has a handful of counts. Antigen: not known. This sample was included in a study of a mutant IDH1 vaccine in newly diagnosed glioma. Across the whole study: The treated population exhibited a male proportion of around 62%, a female proportion of about 38%, and a mean age of 40.4 years. Notes on the study in general: Shifts in the top peripheral T cell clonotypes seemed unrelated to pseudoprogression. Vaccination elicited immune responses in around 93% of patients.

Data came from immunoSEQ multiplex PCR; TCRdb stores just in-frame clones and leaves some out. In the table there are some 35,000 clones, roughly 70% of which are singletons. Looked up from germline, CDR1 is KGHSH and CDR2 is LQKENI. The V and J ends lost 2 bases and 7 bases respectively, with 10 bases between them. The CDR3 contains 13 residues. Time point in this sample: week 47, end of study. Doses consisted of 300 ug of mutant IDH1 20-mer peptide each, paired with topical imiquimod. This sequence originates from a middle-aged man with glioma. The chain recombines TRBV18 with TRBJ2-3; D not certain. The starting material was PBMCs, obtained from a glioma patient whose treatment included an IDH1 peptide vaccine. The CDR3 loop reads CASSPGEDNTQYF. The DNA of the CDR3 is TGTGCCAGCTCACCAGGGGAAGACAATACGCAGTATTTT.